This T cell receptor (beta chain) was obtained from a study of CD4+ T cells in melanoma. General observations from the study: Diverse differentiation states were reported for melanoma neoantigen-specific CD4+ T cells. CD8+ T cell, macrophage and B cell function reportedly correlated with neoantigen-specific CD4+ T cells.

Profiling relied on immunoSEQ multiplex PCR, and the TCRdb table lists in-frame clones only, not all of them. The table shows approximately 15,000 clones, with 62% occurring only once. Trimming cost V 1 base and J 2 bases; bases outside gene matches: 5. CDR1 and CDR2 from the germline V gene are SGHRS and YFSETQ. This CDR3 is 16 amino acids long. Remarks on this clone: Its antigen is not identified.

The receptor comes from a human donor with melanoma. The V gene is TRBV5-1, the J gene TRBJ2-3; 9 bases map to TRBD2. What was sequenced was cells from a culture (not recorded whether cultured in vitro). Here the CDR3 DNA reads TGCGCCAGCAGCTTGTCTCTAGCGGGGAACACAGATACGCAGTATTTT. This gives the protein CASSLSLAGNTDTQYF.